This is a list of T cell receptor beta chains from one sample in a study of blood T cell repertoires in COVID-19. Assay used: immunoSEQ multiplex PCR; TCRdb lists only in-frame clones, some missing. The sample contains 500,000 or so clones, around 90% of which appear only once. The sample taken for sequencing was PBMCs or T cells enriched from blood (not recorded which). The receptor source for this set is a woman in her late teens or twenties who had recovered from COVID-19. The CDR3 runs from the conserved cysteine through the conserved F or W. A D gene is named only where the DNA matches it firmly. Size tells how often a clone was seen (once, few, many) or the class of an expanded clone, and some rows leave it out.

j_gene: TRBJ1-2; v_gene: TRBV28; d_gene: -; abundance: -; CDR3aa: CASSLTHTPSYGYTF; CDR3nt: TGTGCCAGCAGTTTAACGCACACCCCTAGCTATGGCTACACCTTC
j_gene: TRBJ1-2; v_gene: TRBV28; d_gene: -; abundance: -; CDR3aa: CASSLPPTIGYGYTF; CDR3nt: TGTGCCAGCAGTTTACCCCCCACAATTGGTTATGGCTACACCTTC
j_gene: TRBJ1-1; v_gene: TRBV14; d_gene: TRBD1; abundance: -; CDR3aa: CASSHLRQGARTNTEAFF; CDR3nt: TGTGCCAGCAGCCATCTGAGGCAGGGGGCAAGGACGAACACTGAAGCTTTCTTT
j_gene: TRBJ1-1; v_gene: TRBV5-3; d_gene: -; abundance: -; CDR3aa: CARSFSGETEAFF; CDR3nt: TGTGCCAGAAGCTTCTCAGGGGAAACTGAAGCTTTCTTT
j_gene: TRBJ1-2; v_gene: TRBV19; d_gene: TRBD1; abundance: once; CDR3aa: CASSIAGGYGYTF; CDR3nt: TGTGCCAGTAGTATCGCAGGGGGCTATGGCTACACCTTC
j_gene: TRBJ2-3; v_gene: TRBV24-1; d_gene: TRBD1; abundance: -; CDR3aa: CATSDSSGTGRGLTDTQYF; CDR3nt: TGTGCCACCAGTGATTCCTCCGGGACAGGTCGGGGGTTAACAGATACGCAGTATTTT
j_gene: TRBJ1-6; v_gene: TRBV5-5; d_gene: -; abundance: -; CDR3aa: CASSLYGSSYNSPLHF; CDR3nt: TGTGCCAGCAGCTTGTACGGGAGCTCCTATAATTCACCCCTCCACTTT
j_gene: TRBJ2-3; v_gene: TRBV28; d_gene: TRBD2; abundance: -; CDR3aa: CASSFSGGATDTQYF; CDR3nt: TGTGCCAGCAGTTTTAGCGGGGGGGCTACAGATACGCAGTATTTT
j_gene: TRBJ2-5; v_gene: TRBV6-5; d_gene: TRBD2; abundance: -; CDR3aa: CAIARGLAGGETQYF; CDR3nt: TGTGCCATCGCACGTGGACTAGCGGGGGGAGAGACCCAGTACTTC
j_gene: TRBJ2-7; v_gene: TRBV6-2/TRBV6-3; d_gene: -; abundance: -; CDR3aa: CASSTSTRILHEQYF; CDR3nt: TGTGCCAGCAGTACATCGACTAGGATCCTCCACGAGCAGTACTTC
j_gene: TRBJ2-3; v_gene: TRBV6-5; d_gene: -; abundance: -; CDR3aa: CASSIYGVADTQYF; CDR3nt: TGTGCCAGCAGCATCTACGGGGTCGCGGATACGCAGTATTTT
j_gene: TRBJ1-1; v_gene: TRBV19; d_gene: TRBD1; abundance: few; CDR3aa: CASNRQGLNTEAFF; CDR3nt: TGTGCCAGTAACCGACAGGGCCTGAACACTGAAGCTTTCTTT
j_gene: TRBJ1-4; v_gene: TRBV5-1; d_gene: TRBD1; abundance: -; CDR3aa: CASSLFQGATNEKLFF; CDR3nt: TGCGCCAGCAGCTTGTTTCAGGGGGCAACTAATGAAAAACTGTTTTTT
j_gene: TRBJ1-6; v_gene: TRBV2; d_gene: -; abundance: few; CDR3aa: CASRGGEASPLHF; CDR3nt: TGTGCCAGCAGGGGGGGGGAGGCATCACCCCTCCACTTT
j_gene: TRBJ2-1; v_gene: TRBV10-3; d_gene: TRBD1; abundance: -; CDR3aa: CAISGSTGANSYNEQFF; CDR3nt: TGTGCCATCAGTGGGTCTACAGGGGCGAACTCCTACAATGAGCAGTTCTTC
j_gene: TRBJ1-1; v_gene: TRBV18; d_gene: TRBD1; abundance: -; CDR3aa: CASSPGTGFEAFF; CDR3nt: TGTGCCAGCTCACCAGGGACAGGGTTCGAAGCTTTCTTT
j_gene: TRBJ1-4; v_gene: TRBV19; d_gene: -; abundance: -; CDR3aa: CASTPGRAGATNEKLFF; CDR3nt: TGTGCCAGTACCCCTGGTCGCGCCGGGGCAACTAATGAAAAACTGTTTTTT
j_gene: TRBJ2-7; v_gene: TRBV2; d_gene: -; abundance: -; CDR3aa: CASSQSEGSSYEQYF; CDR3nt: TGTGCCAGCAGTCAATCGGAGGGGAGCTCCTACGAGCAGTACTTC
j_gene: TRBJ1-2; v_gene: TRBV28; d_gene: -; abundance: -; CDR3aa: CASSNPGQLGGYTF; CDR3nt: TGTGCCAGCAGTAATCCAGGGCAGTTAGGCGGCTACACCTTC
j_gene: TRBJ1-6; v_gene: TRBV28; d_gene: TRBD1; abundance: many; CDR3aa: CASISGGRSPLHF; CDR3nt: TGTGCCAGCATATCAGGGGGTCGGTCACCCCTCCACTTT
j_gene: TRBJ2-2; v_gene: TRBV3-1/TRBV3-2; d_gene: -; abundance: -; CDR3aa: CASSQDTGANTGELFF; CDR3nt: TGTGCCAGCAGCCAAGATACGGGGGCGAACACCGGGGAGCTGTTTTTT
j_gene: TRBJ1-2; v_gene: TRBV6-5; d_gene: TRBD1; abundance: once; CDR3aa: CASSLTGTYGYTF; CDR3nt: TGTGCCAGCTCCTTGACAGGGACCTATGGCTACACCTTC
j_gene: TRBJ1-1; v_gene: TRBV30; d_gene: -; abundance: -; CDR3aa: CAWSPLDTEAFF; CDR3nt: TGTGCCTGGAGTCCACTGGACACTGAAGCTTTCTTT
j_gene: TRBJ2-3; v_gene: TRBV24-1; d_gene: -; abundance: -; CDR3aa: CATSVGGTDTQYF; CDR3nt: TGTGCCACCAGTGTGGGGGGAACAGATACGCAGTATTTT
j_gene: TRBJ1-6; v_gene: TRBV5-1; d_gene: -; abundance: -; CDR3aa: CASSLTTDNSPLHF; CDR3nt: TGCGCCAGCAGCTTAACTACTGATAATTCACCCCTCCACTTT
j_gene: TRBJ1-5; v_gene: TRBV29-1; d_gene: -; abundance: -; CDR3aa: CSVGTGLQDQPQHF; CDR3nt: TGCAGCGTTGGAACAGGGCTTCAGGATCAGCCCCAGCATTTT
j_gene: TRBJ1-6; v_gene: TRBV12-5; d_gene: TRBD1; abundance: -; CDR3aa: CASGRSGTGESPLHF; CDR3nt: TGTGCTAGTGGCCGGTCCGGGACAGGGGAATCACCCCTCCACTTT
j_gene: TRBJ1-3; v_gene: TRBV11-2; d_gene: TRBD1; abundance: -; CDR3aa: CASSLDRGIGNTIYF; CDR3nt: TGTGCCAGCAGCCTGGACAGGGGTATCGGAAACACCATATATTTT
j_gene: TRBJ1-5; v_gene: TRBV28; d_gene: -; abundance: -; CDR3aa: CASSATGFSNQPQHF; CDR3nt: TGTGCCAGCAGTGCTACAGGGTTTAGCAATCAGCCCCAGCATTTT
j_gene: TRBJ2-1; v_gene: TRBV7-9; d_gene: TRBD2; abundance: once; CDR3aa: CASSLLAGGRNEQFF; CDR3nt: TGTGCCAGCAGCTTGTTAGCGGGAGGTCGCAATGAGCAGTTCTTC
j_gene: TRBJ1-5; v_gene: TRBV10-2; d_gene: -; abundance: -; CDR3aa: CASSEGGLRQPQHF; CDR3nt: TGCGCCAGCAGTGAGGGAGGGTTGAGGCAGCCCCAGCATTTT
j_gene: TRBJ2-7; v_gene: TRBV5-1; d_gene: -; abundance: once; CDR3aa: CASSLANGGTYEQYF; CDR3nt: TGCGCCAGCAGCTTGGCCAACGGGGGTACCTACGAGCAGTACTTC
j_gene: TRBJ2-5; v_gene: TRBV30; d_gene: TRBD1; abundance: -; CDR3aa: CAWSKGARETQYF; CDR3nt: TGTGCCTGGAGTAAGGGGGCACGGGAGACCCAGTACTTC
j_gene: TRBJ1-2; v_gene: TRBV19; d_gene: TRBD1; abundance: -; CDR3aa: CASSRTGGGYTF; CDR3nt: TGTGCCAGTAGCCGGACAGGGGGAGGCTACACCTTC
j_gene: TRBJ1-4; v_gene: TRBV12-3/TRBV12-4; d_gene: TRBD1; abundance: -; CDR3aa: CATSGTGVEKLFF; CDR3nt: TGTGCCACCTCCGGGACAGGGGTAGAAAAACTGTTTTTT
j_gene: TRBJ2-5; v_gene: TRBV5-6; d_gene: -; abundance: -; CDR3aa: CASSLSETQYF; CDR3nt: TGTGCCAGCAGCTTGTCGGAGACCCAGTACTTC
j_gene: TRBJ1-1; v_gene: TRBV30; d_gene: -; abundance: -; CDR3aa: CASGRREGTEAFF; CDR3nt: TGTGCCTCAGGACGGAGGGAGGGGACTGAAGCTTTCTTT
j_gene: TRBJ1-1; v_gene: TRBV18; d_gene: -; abundance: -; CDR3aa: CASCQGRGTEAFF; CDR3nt: TGTGCCAGCTGCCAGGGGAGGGGGACTGAAGCTTTCTTT
j_gene: TRBJ1-1; v_gene: TRBV19; d_gene: -; abundance: -; CDR3aa: CASSISQGGDTEAFF; CDR3nt: TGTGCCAGTAGTATCTCACAGGGAGGGGACACTGAAGCTTTCTTT
j_gene: TRBJ2-3; v_gene: TRBV7-9; d_gene: TRBD1; abundance: -; CDR3aa: CASSSGQGTWAGYTDTQYF; CDR3nt: TGTGCCAGCAGCTCGGGACAGGGAACTTGGGCGGGGTACACAGATACGCAGTATTTT
j_gene: TRBJ1-2; v_gene: TRBV7-9; d_gene: -; abundance: -; CDR3aa: CASSFGRLYGYTF; CDR3nt: TGTGCCAGCAGCTTCGGCAGGCTCTATGGCTACACCTTC
j_gene: TRBJ2-3; v_gene: TRBV5-1; d_gene: -; abundance: -; CDR3aa: CASSLGAKSTDTQYF; CDR3nt: TGCGCCAGCAGCTTGGGGGCAAAGAGCACAGATACGCAGTATTTT
j_gene: TRBJ1-2; v_gene: TRBV7-2; d_gene: -; abundance: -; CDR3aa: CASSLAAGENYGYTF; CDR3nt: TGTGCCAGCAGCTTAGCGGCAGGGGAAAACTATGGCTACACCTTC
j_gene: TRBJ2-3; v_gene: TRBV2; d_gene: -; abundance: -; CDR3aa: CASSEVSFTTDTQYF; CDR3nt: TGTGCCAGCAGTGAGGTCAGTTTTACCACAGATACGCAGTATTTT
j_gene: TRBJ2-7; v_gene: TRBV19; d_gene: TRBD1; abundance: -; CDR3aa: CASRPRDSVSYEQYF; CDR3nt: TGTGCCAGCCGACCCCGGGACAGCGTCTCCTACGAGCAGTACTTC
j_gene: TRBJ2-3; v_gene: TRBV6-1; d_gene: TRBD2; abundance: -; CDR3aa: CASSELAGGPGTDTQYF; CDR3nt: TGTGCCAGCAGTGAACTAGCGGGGGGGCCGGGCACAGATACGCAGTATTTT
j_gene: TRBJ2-1; v_gene: TRBV5-1; d_gene: TRBD2; abundance: -; CDR3aa: CASSTKQAGGDEQFF; CDR3nt: TGCGCCAGCAGCACGAAGCAGGCGGGGGGCGATGAGCAGTTCTTC
j_gene: TRBJ2-1; v_gene: TRBV19; d_gene: -; abundance: few; CDR3aa: CASSIMEESDEQFF; CDR3nt: TGTGCCAGTAGTATAATGGAGGAATCCGATGAGCAGTTCTTC
j_gene: TRBJ2-5; v_gene: TRBV7-9; d_gene: TRBD1; abundance: -; CDR3aa: CASSRSGTGELETQYF; CDR3nt: TGTGCCAGCAGCCGCAGTGGGACAGGGGAACTAGAGACCCAGTACTTC
j_gene: TRBJ2-5; v_gene: TRBV6-6; d_gene: -; abundance: -; CDR3aa: CASSYSTSQETQYF; CDR3nt: TGTGCCAGCAGTTACTCAACCAGCCAAGAGACCCAGTACTTC